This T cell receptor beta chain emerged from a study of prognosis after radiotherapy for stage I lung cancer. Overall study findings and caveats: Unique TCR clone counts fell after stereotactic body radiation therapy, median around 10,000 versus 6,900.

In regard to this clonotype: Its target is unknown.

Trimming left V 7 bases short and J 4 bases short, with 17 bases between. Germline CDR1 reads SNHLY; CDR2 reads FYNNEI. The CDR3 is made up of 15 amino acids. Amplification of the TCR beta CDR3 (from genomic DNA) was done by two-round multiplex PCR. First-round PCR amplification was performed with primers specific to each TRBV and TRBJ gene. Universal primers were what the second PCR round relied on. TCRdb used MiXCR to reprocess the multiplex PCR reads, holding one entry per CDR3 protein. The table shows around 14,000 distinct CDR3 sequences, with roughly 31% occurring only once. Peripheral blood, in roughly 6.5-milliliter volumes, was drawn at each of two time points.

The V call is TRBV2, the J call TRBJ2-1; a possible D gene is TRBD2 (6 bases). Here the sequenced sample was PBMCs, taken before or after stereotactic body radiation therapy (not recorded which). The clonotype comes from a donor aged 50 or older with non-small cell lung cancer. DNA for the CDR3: TGTGCCAGCAACAACTTGGGGCGGGATTACAATGAGCAGTTCTTC. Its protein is CASNNLGRDYNEQFF.